A selection of T cell receptor beta chains follows, all from one sample in a study of CD8 T cells in ankylosing spondylitis. TCRdb reanalysed the 5' RACE reads using MiXCR and keeps one entry per CDR3 protein. This sample carries tens of thousands of distinct CDR3 sequences, around a tenth of them seen once, and the ten largest clones take roughly 16%. Sequences were obtained from blood, either unsorted or a sorted T cell fraction (not recorded which). Receptors were obtained from a male donor with ankylosing spondylitis or in good health (not recorded which). CDR3s include the opening cysteine and the closing phenylalanine or tryptophan. Each record gives: J gene, D gene, V gene, clone size, CDR3 length, CDR3 protein, CDR3 DNA. The D gene is left open where the match is weak. Only some rows state a clone size, as once, few, many or a class for expanded clones.

j_gene: TRBJ2-7
d_gene: NA
v_gene: TRBV2
abundance: NA
len: 12
CDR3aa: CASKVLGKEQYF
CDR3nt: TGTGCCAGCAAGGTTCTGGGGAAGGAGCAGTACTTC

j_gene: TRBJ1-6
d_gene: TRBD1
v_gene: TRBV27
abundance: many
len: 15
CDR3aa: CASSPTQGRNSPLHF
CDR3nt: TGTGCCAGCAGCCCCACACAGGGGAGGAATTCACCCCTCCACTTT

j_gene: TRBJ2-7
d_gene: NA
v_gene: TRBV12-3/TRBV12-4
abundance: many
len: 17
CDR3aa: CASSRNTEIRPFYEQYF
CDR3nt: TGTGCCAGCAGCCGGAACACAGAGATCCGACCATTTTACGAGCAGTACTTC

j_gene: TRBJ2-5
d_gene: TRBD1
v_gene: TRBV29-1
abundance: few
len: 14
CDR3aa: CSIRDRGREETQYF
CDR3nt: TGCAGCATCCGGGACAGGGGGCGCGAAGAGACCCAGTACTTC

j_gene: TRBJ2-1
d_gene: TRBD2
v_gene: TRBV4-3
abundance: many
len: 15
CDR3aa: CASSQELAGGREQFF
CDR3nt: TGCGCCAGCAGCCAAGAACTAGCGGGAGGGCGGGAGCAGTTCTTC

j_gene: TRBJ2-1
d_gene: TRBD2
v_gene: TRBV12-3/TRBV12-4
abundance: once
len: 15
CDR3aa: CASSERERNYNEQFF
CDR3nt: TGTGCCAGCAGTGAGCGGGAAAGGAACTACAATGAGCAGTTCTTC

j_gene: TRBJ2-5
d_gene: NA
v_gene: TRBV11-2
abundance: NA
len: 16
CDR3aa: CASSLARAGAQETQYF
CDR3nt: TGTGCCAGCAGCTTAGCCCGAGCAGGGGCCCAAGAGACCCAGTACTTC

j_gene: TRBJ2-1
d_gene: TRBD2
v_gene: TRBV5-4
abundance: NA
len: 15
CDR3aa: CASSPGTSRYNEQFF
CDR3nt: TGTGCCAGCAGCCCTGGGACTAGCCGATACAATGAGCAGTTCTTC

j_gene: TRBJ2-5
d_gene: NA
v_gene: TRBV5-6
abundance: many
len: 12
CDR3aa: CASSLAQETQYF
CDR3nt: TGTGCCAGCAGCTTGGCACAAGAGACCCAGTACTTC

j_gene: TRBJ2-1
d_gene: NA
v_gene: TRBV6-1
abundance: NA
len: 15
CDR3aa: CASSVGTVSYNEQFF
CDR3nt: TGTGCCAGCAGTGTGGGGACGGTCTCCTACAATGAGCAGTTCTTC

j_gene: TRBJ2-7
d_gene: NA
v_gene: TRBV7-7
abundance: many
len: 15
CDR3aa: CASSPLGGTRGEQYF
CDR3nt: TGTGCTAGCAGCCCCCTCGGCGGGACCAGAGGCGAGCAGTACTTC

j_gene: TRBJ2-5
d_gene: TRBD2
v_gene: TRBV19
abundance: many
len: 15
CDR3aa: CASSKLAGGQETQYF
CDR3nt: TGTGCCAGTAGTAAGCTAGCGGGAGGCCAAGAGACCCAGTACTTC

j_gene: TRBJ2-2
d_gene: TRBD2
v_gene: TRBV27
abundance: few
len: 15
CDR3aa: CASYPGLAGAGELFF
CDR3nt: TGTGCCAGCTACCCGGGGCTAGCGGGAGCCGGGGAGCTGTTTTTT

j_gene: TRBJ2-7
d_gene: NA
v_gene: TRBV7-2
abundance: few
len: 16
CDR3aa: CASSLPEDRGIYEQYF
CDR3nt: TGTGCCAGCAGCTTACCCGAGGACAGAGGTATTTACGAGCAGTACTTC

j_gene: TRBJ1-5
d_gene: NA
v_gene: TRBV20-1
abundance: many
len: 15
CDR3aa: CSANDQGMANQPQHF
CDR3nt: TGCAGTGCCAACGATCAGGGGATGGCGAATCAGCCCCAGCATTTT

j_gene: TRBJ2-7
d_gene: NA
v_gene: TRBV7-3
abundance: many
len: 12
CDR3aa: CATLLSSHEQYF
CDR3nt: TGTGCCACGTTGCTTAGTTCCCACGAGCAGTACTTC

j_gene: TRBJ2-4
d_gene: TRBD1
v_gene: TRBV4-1
abundance: many
len: 22
CDR3aa: CASSPDRGGTSATWGSKNIQYF
CDR3nt: TGCGCCAGCAGCCCGGACAGGGGGGGAACTAGCGCAACGTGGGGGAGCAAAAACATTCAGTACTTC

j_gene: TRBJ1-5
d_gene: NA
v_gene: TRBV21-1
abundance: few
len: 15
CDR3aa: CASSKADRENQPQHF
CDR3nt: TGTGCCAGCAGCAAAGCAGATCGGGAGAATCAGCCCCAGCATTTT

j_gene: TRBJ2-1
d_gene: TRBD2
v_gene: TRBV5-1
abundance: many
len: 15
CDR3aa: CASSFSGPSYNEQFF
CDR3nt: TGCGCCAGCAGCTTTAGCGGGCCCTCCTACAATGAGCAGTTCTTC

j_gene: TRBJ2-5
d_gene: TRBD1
v_gene: TRBV7-7
abundance: many
len: 14
CDR3aa: CASSSGQGQETQYF
CDR3nt: TGTGCTAGCAGCTCGGGACAGGGGCAAGAGACCCAGTACTTC

j_gene: TRBJ2-1
d_gene: NA
v_gene: TRBV7-6
abundance: many
len: 12
CDR3aa: CASSPAMGPQFF
CDR3nt: TGTGCCAGCAGCCCCGCGATGGGGCCACAGTTCTTC

j_gene: TRBJ1-5
d_gene: NA
v_gene: TRBV6-1
abundance: many
len: 14
CDR3aa: CASSAEGINQPQHF
CDR3nt: TGTGCCAGCAGTGCCGAGGGAATCAATCAGCCCCAGCATTTT

j_gene: TRBJ2-6
d_gene: NA
v_gene: TRBV18
abundance: NA
len: 16
CDR3aa: CASSPVQGTGANVLTF
CDR3nt: TGTGCCAGCTCACCGGTCCAGGGTACTGGGGCCAACGTCCTGACTTTC

j_gene: TRBJ2-7
d_gene: NA
v_gene: TRBV28
abundance: many
len: 11
CDR3aa: CASSGSYEQYF
CDR3nt: TGTGCCAGCAGTGGCTCCTACGAGCAGTACTTC

j_gene: TRBJ2-7
d_gene: TRBD2
v_gene: TRBV5-1
abundance: many
len: 15
CDR3aa: CASSLDSGRVYEQYF
CDR3nt: TGCGCCAGCAGCTTGGATAGCGGGAGAGTCTACGAGCAGTACTTC

j_gene: TRBJ2-5
d_gene: NA
v_gene: TRBV7-7
abundance: many
len: 14
CDR3aa: CASSQVATQETQYF
CDR3nt: TGTGCTAGCAGCCAAGTAGCAACCCAAGAGACCCAGTACTTC

j_gene: TRBJ1-1
d_gene: NA
v_gene: TRBV6-1
abundance: NA
len: 16
CDR3aa: CASRLLSDSLNTEAFF
CDR3nt: TGTGCCAGCCGCCTACTAAGTGACAGCCTGAACACTGAAGCTTTCTTT

j_gene: TRBJ2-1
d_gene: NA
v_gene: TRBV2
abundance: few
len: 14
CDR3aa: CASRSKSVGNEQFF
CDR3nt: TGTGCCAGCCGGTCGAAAAGTGTCGGCAATGAGCAGTTCTTC

j_gene: TRBJ2-3
d_gene: NA
v_gene: TRBV4-3
abundance: many
len: 19
CDR3aa: CASSQDFVRGRQYTDTQYF
CDR3nt: TGCGCCAGCAGCCAAGATTTCGTTCGGGGCCGCCAGTACACAGATACGCAGTATTTT